This entry is about one T cell receptor beta chain. The assay was immunoSEQ multiplex PCR, and TCRdb's table has in-frame clones only and misses some. This table has about 150,000 clones, 80% to 95% appearing once. These data come from a study of control samples from healthy donors and cancer patients. This CDR3 spans 14 amino acids. The V gene end was trimmed by 6 bases and the J gene end by 5 bases; junction bases not matched to a gene: 10. Germline CDR1 reads WSHSY; CDR2 reads SAAADI. V usage is TRBV10-2 and J usage is TRBJ2-7; TRBD1 aligns across 7 bases. The clonotype was recovered from a woman in her 30s in good health. Sequencing was carried out using blood. The CDR3 DNA follows: TGCGCCAGCAGAACAGGGGCCGTAAGGAACGAGCAGTACTTC. Encoded protein: CASRTGAVRNEQYF.